This paragraph covers one T cell receptor beta chain sequence. The antigen remains undetermined. V dropped 6 bases and J dropped 6 bases, with 11 bases sitting between them. CDR1 and CDR2 (germline): SGHAT, FQNNGV. The CDR3 contains 13 residues. The sample originates from a study of cytomegalovirus exposure and HLA in healthy donors. Whole-study results and caveats: In the 95 to 150 validation repertoires, approximately 94% of cluster scores exceeded 0, per a later analysis. Confirmation was obtained in vitro that three CMV-associated chains are specific for CMV antigens. Cytomegalovirus-associated TCR beta chains were listed, numbering 164.

Profiling relied on immunoSEQ multiplex PCR, and the TCRdb table lists in-frame clones only, not all of them. This sample has about 220,000 clones, with around 88% found just once. The donors were members of the roughly 120-subject validation cohort (separate from the approximately 670-subject first cohort). This rearrangement joins TRBV11-2 to TRBJ1-4; no definite D call. The sample taken for sequencing was PBMCs. This clonotype was obtained from a woman younger than 30 in good health and CMV-seronegative. CDR3: CASSLGSYEKLFF. The CDR3 DNA is TGTGCCAGCAGTTTGGGCTCGTATGAAAAACTGTTTTTT.